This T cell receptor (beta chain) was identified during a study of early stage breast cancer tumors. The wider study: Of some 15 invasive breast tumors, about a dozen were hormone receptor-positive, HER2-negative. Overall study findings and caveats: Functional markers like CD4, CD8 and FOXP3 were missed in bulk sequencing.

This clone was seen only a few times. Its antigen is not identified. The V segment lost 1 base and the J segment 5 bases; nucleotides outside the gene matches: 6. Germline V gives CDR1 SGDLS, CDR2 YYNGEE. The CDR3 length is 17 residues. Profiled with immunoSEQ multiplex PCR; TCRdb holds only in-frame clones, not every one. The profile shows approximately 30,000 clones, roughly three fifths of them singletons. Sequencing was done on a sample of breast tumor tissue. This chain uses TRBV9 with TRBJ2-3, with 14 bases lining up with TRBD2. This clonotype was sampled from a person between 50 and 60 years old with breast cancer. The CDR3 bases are TGTGCCAGCAGCGTAACCTCGGGACTAGCGGGAGTAGATACGCAGTATTTT. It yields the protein CASSVTSGLAGVDTQYF.